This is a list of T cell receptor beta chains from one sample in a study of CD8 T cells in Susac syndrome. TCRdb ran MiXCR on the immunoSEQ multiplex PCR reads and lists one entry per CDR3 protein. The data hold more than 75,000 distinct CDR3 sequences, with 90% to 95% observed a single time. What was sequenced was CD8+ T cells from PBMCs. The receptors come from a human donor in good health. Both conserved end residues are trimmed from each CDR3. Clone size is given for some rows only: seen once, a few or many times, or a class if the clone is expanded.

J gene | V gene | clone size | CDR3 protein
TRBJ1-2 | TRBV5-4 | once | ASRPLVEGPYGYT
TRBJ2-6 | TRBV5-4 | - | ASSPGTGTGANVLT
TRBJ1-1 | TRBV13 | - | ASSPKMNTEAF
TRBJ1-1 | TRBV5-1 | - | ASAGQGLNTEAF
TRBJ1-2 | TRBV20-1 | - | SSRDGSYGYT
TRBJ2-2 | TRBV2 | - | ASDRTSGGGNTGELF
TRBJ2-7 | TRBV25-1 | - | ASSEGLLDEQY
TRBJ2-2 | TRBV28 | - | ASSFSRAGELF
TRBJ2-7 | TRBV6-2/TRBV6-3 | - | ASSSDRGQSYEQY
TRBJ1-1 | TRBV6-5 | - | ASSKWGGTEAF
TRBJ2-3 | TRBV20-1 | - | SARDGERLYTDTQY
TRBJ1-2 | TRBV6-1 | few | ASRGLQGYT
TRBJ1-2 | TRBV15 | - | ATSRDRMTSYGYT
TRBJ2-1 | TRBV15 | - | ATSRDRSPSSYNEQF
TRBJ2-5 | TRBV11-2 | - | ASSGLAAFADETQY
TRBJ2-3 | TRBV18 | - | ASSPGVTRIADTQY
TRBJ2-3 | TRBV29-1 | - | SAWTSGGTDTQY
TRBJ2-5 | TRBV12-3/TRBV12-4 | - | ASSSSGETQY
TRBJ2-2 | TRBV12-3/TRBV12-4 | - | ASSPNPGQGRSGELF
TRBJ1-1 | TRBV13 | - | ASSLVGGLNTEAF
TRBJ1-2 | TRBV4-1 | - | ASSPGQKVLDGYT
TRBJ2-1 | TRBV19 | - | ASSITGGQDEQF
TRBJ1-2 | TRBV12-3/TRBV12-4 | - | ASSPGGAGGYT
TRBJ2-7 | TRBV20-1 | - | SAPRGYEQY
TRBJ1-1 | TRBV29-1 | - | SVGGWDTEAF
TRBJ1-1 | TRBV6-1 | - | ASSEGTVNTEAF
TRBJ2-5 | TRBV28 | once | ASSLPRGETQY
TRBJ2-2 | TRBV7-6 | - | ASSLVQKPTGELF
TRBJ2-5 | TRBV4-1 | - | ASSQDRGPGETQY
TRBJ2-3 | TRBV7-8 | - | ASSFPLAGALTDTQY
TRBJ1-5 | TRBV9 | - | ASSQIGEPPQH